Many counts were recorded for the clone carrying this T cell receptor beta chain. Antigen: not known. This sample was taken from a study of human T cells and chemical hapten exposure. Study results and limitations: No alteration of TCRs above 1 in 1000 frequency was seen with DPC sensitization.

TCRdb independently ran MiXCR on the RACE reads; one entry per CDR3 protein. The repertoire holds 150,000 to 200,000 distinct CDR3 sequences, more than 12% seen once, with around 1.7% in the top ten. V was shortened by 3 bases and J by 0 bases, with 8 bases between the two germline ends. CDR1 and CDR2 (germline): MNHNS, SASEGT. The CDR3 is 15 amino acids. The time point is: patch test 1, 2 weeks after DPC sensitization. Treatment meaning: therapeutic diphenylcyclopropenone sensitization with weekly scalp DPC. Those who donated were patients with alopecia, 18 to 70 years of age, and suitable for DPC. It was from unfractionated whole blood that total RNA was extracted.

The material was whole blood, obtained in connection with sensitization to the hapten diphenylcyclopropenone (DPC). The chain couples TRBV6-1 to TRBJ1-4; D gene unclear. The receptor was isolated from a woman in her thirties with alopecia areata. Some clones in this sample may be carry-over from other donors' samples. The CDR3 spells CASSETGATNEKLFF. CDR3 sequence (DNA): TGTGCCAGCAGTGAGACCGGTGCAACTAATGAAAAACTGTTTTTT.